This TCR beta chain was recovered during a study of blood T cell repertoires in COVID-19. Study summary: T cells, B-cell-depleted T cells, or PBMCs supplied cDNA or gDNA.

The V gene's germline CDR1 is LNHDA and CDR2 SQIVND (reference sequence). V gave up 5 bases and J gave up 7 bases; unmatched junction bases: 8. The CDR3 spans 14 residues. Here immunoSEQ multiplex PCR was the method, and the copy in TCRdb shows in-frame clones only, minus some. The sample gives about 150,000 clones, about 85% of which show up once; around 0.63% is in the top ten. The V gene is TRBV19, the J gene TRBJ1-2; 9 nucleotides align to TRBD1. Sequencing input: peripheral blood. The source of this sequence is a man aged 55 to 70 with COVID-19, enrolled during active disease. CDR3 nucleotide sequence: TGTGCCAGTAGTCTCCAGGACAGGGGAGGTGGCTACACCTTC. Translated: CASSLQDRGGGYTF. Full variable domain (outside the CDR3, taken from reference TRBV19 and TRBJ1-2): DGGITQSPKYLFRKEGQNVTLSCEQNLNHDAMYWYRQDPGQGLRLIYYSQIVNDFQKGDIAEGYSVSREKKESFPLTVTSAQKNPTAFYLCASSLQDRGGGYTFGSGTRLTVV.